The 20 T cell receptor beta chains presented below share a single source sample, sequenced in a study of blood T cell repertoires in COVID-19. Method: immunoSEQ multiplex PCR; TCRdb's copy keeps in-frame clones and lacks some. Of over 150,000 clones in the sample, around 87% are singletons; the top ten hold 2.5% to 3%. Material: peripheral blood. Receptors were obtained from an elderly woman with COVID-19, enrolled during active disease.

Here the CDR3 DNA reads TGTGCCAGTAGTCCAGGACAGGGAGACTCCTACGAGCAGTACTTC. Residues: CASSPGQGDSYEQYF. The chain employs TRBV19 and TRBJ2-7, with 8 bases fitting TRBD1. This CDR3 is built from 15 residues. Germline loops: CDR1 LNHDA, CDR2 SQIVND (reference sequence). V gave up 5 bases and J gave up 0 bases; unmatched junction bases: 6.

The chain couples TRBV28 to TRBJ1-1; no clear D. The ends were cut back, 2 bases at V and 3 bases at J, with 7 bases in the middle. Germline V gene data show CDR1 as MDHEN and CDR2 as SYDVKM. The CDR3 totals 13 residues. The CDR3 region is CASSLPQDTEAFF. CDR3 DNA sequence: TGTGCCAGCAGTTTACCCCAGGACACTGAAGCTTTCTTT.

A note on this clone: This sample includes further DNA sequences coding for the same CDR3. The CDR3: CASSPPNQGDTQYF. CDR3 nucleotides: TGTGCCAGCTCACCACCTAACCAGGGAGATACGCAGTATTTT. This rearrangement joins TRBV18 to TRBJ2-3; tentative D call: TRBD1 (5 bases). The ends were cut back, 0 bases at V and 5 bases at J, with 9 bases in the middle. From germline, CDR1 is KGHSH and CDR2 LQKENI. This CDR3 has 14 residues.

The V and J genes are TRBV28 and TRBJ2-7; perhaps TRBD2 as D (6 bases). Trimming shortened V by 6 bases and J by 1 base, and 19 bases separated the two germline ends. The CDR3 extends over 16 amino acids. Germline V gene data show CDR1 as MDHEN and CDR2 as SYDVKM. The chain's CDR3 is CASRKRGRERSYEQYF. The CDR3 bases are TGTGCCAGCAGAAAAAGGGGTCGGGAGAGGTCCTACGAGCAGTACTTC.

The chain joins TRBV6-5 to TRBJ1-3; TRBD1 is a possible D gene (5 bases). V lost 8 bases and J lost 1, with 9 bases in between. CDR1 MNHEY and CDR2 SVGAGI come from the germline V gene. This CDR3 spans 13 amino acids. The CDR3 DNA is TGTGCCAGCGACCGGGGGTCTGGAAACACCATATATTTT. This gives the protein CASDRGSGNTIYF.

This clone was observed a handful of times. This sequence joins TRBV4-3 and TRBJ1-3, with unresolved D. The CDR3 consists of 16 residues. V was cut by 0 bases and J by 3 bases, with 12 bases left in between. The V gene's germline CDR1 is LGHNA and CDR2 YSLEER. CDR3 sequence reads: CASSQEVSLSGNTIYF. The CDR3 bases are TGCGCCAGCAGCCAAGAAGTCTCACTTAGTGGAAACACCATATATTTT.

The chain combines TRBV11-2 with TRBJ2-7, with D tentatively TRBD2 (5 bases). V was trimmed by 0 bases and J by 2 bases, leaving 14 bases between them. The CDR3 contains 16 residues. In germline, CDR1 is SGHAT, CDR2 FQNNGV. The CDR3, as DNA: TGTGCCAGCAGCTTAGATTTCACGGAGGTCCCCTACGAGCAGTACTTC. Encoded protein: CASSLDFTEVPYEQYF.

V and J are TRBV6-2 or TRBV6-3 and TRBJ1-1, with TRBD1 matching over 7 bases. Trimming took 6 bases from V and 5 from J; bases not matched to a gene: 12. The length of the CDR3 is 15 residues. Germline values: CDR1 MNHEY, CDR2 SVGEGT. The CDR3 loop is CASSRRTGVRTEAFF. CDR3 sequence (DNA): TGTGCCAGCAGCCGACGAACAGGGGTAAGGACTGAAGCTTTCTTT.

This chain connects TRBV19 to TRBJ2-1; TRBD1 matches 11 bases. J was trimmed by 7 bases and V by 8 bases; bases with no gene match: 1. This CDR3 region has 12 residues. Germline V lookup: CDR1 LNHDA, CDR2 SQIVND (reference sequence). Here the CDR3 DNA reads TGTGCCAGTGGGGACAGGGGGAATGAGCAGTTCTTC. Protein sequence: CASGDRGNEQFF.

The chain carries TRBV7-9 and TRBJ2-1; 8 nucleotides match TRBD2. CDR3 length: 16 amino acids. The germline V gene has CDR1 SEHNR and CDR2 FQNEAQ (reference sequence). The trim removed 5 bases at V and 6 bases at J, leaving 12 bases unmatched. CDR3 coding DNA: TGTGCCAGCAGCCACCCGGGGGGGCTCTCATCCAATGAGCAGTTCTTC. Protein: CASSHPGGLSSNEQFF.

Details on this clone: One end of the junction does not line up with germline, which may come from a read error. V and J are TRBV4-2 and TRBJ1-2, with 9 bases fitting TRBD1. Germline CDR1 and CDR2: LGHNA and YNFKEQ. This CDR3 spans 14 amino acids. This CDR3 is CASSQEVRDREVIF. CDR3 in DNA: TGTGCCAGCAGCCAAGAGGTCCGGGACAGGGAGGTAATCTTC.

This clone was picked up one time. The CDR3 reads CASSFRQDSSYNEQFF. The CDR3 DNA follows: TGTGCCAGCAGCTTTAGACAGGATAGCTCCTACAATGAGCAGTTCTTC. The chain couples TRBV11-3 to TRBJ2-1; D possibly corresponds to TRBD1 (6 bases). This CDR3 region has 16 residues. Germline assignment: CDR1 SGHNT and CDR2 YENEEA. V lost 3 bases to trimming and J lost 0 bases, with 12 bases between them. The full variable domain, in which reference TRBV11-3 and TRBJ2-1 provide the parts outside the CDR3, is EAGVVQSPRYKIIEKKQPVAFWCNPISGHNTLYWYLQNLGQGPELLIRYENEEAVDDSQLPKDRFSAERLKGVDSTLKIQPAELGDSAVYLCASSFRQDSSYNEQFFGPGTRLTVL.

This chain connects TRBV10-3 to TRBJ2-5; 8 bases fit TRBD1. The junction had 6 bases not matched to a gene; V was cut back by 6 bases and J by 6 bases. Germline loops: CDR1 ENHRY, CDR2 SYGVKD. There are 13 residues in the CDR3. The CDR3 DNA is TGTGCCATCAGGACAGGGGAAGTAAAGACCCAGTACTTC. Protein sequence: CAIRTGEVKTQYF.

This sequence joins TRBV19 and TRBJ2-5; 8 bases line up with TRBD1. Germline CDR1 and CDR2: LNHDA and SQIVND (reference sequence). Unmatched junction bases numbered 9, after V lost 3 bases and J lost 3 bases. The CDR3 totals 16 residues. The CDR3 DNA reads TGTGCCAGTAGTATCGGGGCCAGGGGGCCTGAAGAGACCCAGTACTTC. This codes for CASSIGARGPEETQYF. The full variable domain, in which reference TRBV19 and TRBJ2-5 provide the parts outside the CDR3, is DGGITQSPKYLFRKEGQNVTLSCEQNLNHDAMYWYRQDPGQGLRLIYYSQIVNDFQKGDIAEGYSVSREKKESFPLTVTSAQKNPTAFYLCASSIGARGPEETQYFGPGTRLLVL.

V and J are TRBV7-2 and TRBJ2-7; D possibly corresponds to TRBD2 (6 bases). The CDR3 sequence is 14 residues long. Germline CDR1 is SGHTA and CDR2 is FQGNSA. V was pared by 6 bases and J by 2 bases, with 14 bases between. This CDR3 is CASRPEGFAYEQYF. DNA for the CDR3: TGTGCCAGCAGACCGGAGGGTTTTGCCTACGAGCAGTACTTC.

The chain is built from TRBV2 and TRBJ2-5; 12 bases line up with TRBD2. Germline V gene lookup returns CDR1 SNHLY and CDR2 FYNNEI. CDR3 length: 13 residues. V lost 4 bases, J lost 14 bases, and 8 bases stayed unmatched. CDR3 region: CASSVLTSGSLYF. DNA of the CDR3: TGTGCCAGCAGTGTCCTGACTAGCGGGAGTTTATACTTC. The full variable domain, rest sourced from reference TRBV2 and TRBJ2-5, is EPEVTQTPSHQVTQMGQEVILRCVPISNHLYFYWYRQILGQKVEFLVSFYNNEISEKSEIFDDQFSVERPDGSNFTLKIRSTKLEDSAMYFCASSVLTSGSLYFGPGTRLLVL.

The CDR3 coding sequence is TGTGCCAGCAGTACCCGGTTACAGAACCTAGCCAAAAACATTCAGTACTTC. Translated: CASSTRLQNLAKNIQYF. This rearrangement joins TRBV2 to TRBJ2-4, with unresolved D. Trimming removed 5 bases at V and 0 bases at J, with 17 bases between. Germline CDR1 SNHLY, CDR2 FYNNEI. There are 17 residues in the CDR3.

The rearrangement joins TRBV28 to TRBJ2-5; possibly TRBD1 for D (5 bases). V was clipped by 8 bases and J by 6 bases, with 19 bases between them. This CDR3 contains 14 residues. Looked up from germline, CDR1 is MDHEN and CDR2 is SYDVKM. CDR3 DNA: TGTGCCAGCGGGCTGAGGACAAAAGGGAAGACCCAGTACTTC. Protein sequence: CASGLRTKGKTQYF.

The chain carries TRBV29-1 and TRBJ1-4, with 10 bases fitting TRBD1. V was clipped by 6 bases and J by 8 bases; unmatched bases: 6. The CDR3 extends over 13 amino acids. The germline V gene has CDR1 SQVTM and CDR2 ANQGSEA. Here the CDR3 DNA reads TGCAGCGTCCAAATGGACAGGGGGGAAAAACTGTTTTTT. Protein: CSVQMDRGEKLFF.

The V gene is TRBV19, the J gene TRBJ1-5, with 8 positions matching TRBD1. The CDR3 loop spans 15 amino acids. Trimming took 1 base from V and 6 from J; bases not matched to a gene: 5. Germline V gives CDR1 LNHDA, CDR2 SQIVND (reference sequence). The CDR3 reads CASSIGTGRLQPQHF. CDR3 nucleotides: TGTGCCAGTAGTATAGGGACAGGGAGGCTTCAGCCCCAGCATTTT.